The clone carrying this T cell receptor beta chain was observed many times. As yet, its antigen is unknown. Stated time point: sample taken at primary tumor resection. The record originates from a study of spatial heterogeneity in lung cancer. Study-level results: Mutation tallies in tumors tracked expanded intratumoral alpha and beta TCR counts.

TCRdb called the 5' RACE reads again in MiXCR, with one record for every CDR3 protein. The sample includes 8,000 to 9,500 distinct CDR3 sequences, 4.5% of them seen just once. The origin of this receptor is a female donor with early-stage non-small cell lung cancer. The starting material was lung tumor tissue, obtained at surgery.

The CDR3: CASSFVGNEQFF. In nucleotides, the CDR3 is TGTGCCAGCAGTTTCGTGGGCAATGAGCAGTTCTTC. The rearrangement links TRBV6-6 to TRBJ2-1, with no clear D. V was trimmed by 4 bases and J by 6 bases, leaving 7 bases between them. There are 12 residues in the CDR3. Germline assignment: CDR1 MNHNY and CDR2 SVGAGI (reference sequence).